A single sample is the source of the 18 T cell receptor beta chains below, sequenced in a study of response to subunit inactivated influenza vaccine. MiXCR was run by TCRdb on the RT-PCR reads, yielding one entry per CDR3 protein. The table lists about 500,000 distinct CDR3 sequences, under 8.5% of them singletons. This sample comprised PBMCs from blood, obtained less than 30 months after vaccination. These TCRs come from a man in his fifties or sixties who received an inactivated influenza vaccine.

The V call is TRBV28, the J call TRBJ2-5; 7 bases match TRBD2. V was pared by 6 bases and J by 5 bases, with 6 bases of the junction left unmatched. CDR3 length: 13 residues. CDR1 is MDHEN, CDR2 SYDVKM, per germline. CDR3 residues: CASSTTSIETQYF. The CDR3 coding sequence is TGTGCCAGCAGCACGACTAGCATCGAGACCCAGTACTTC.

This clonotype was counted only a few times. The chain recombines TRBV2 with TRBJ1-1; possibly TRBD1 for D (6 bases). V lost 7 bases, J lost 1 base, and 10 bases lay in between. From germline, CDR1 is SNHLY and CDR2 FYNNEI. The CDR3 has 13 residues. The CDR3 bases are TGTGCCAGCAAGGACAGCAGGAACACTGAAGCTTTCTTT. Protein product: CASKDSRNTEAFF.

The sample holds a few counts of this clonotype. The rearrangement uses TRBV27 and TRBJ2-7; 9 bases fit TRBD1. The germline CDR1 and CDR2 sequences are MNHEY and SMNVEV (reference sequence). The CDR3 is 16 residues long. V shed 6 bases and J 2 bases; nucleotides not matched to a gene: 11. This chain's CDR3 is CASRLTSGTGTYEQYF. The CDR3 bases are TGTGCCAGCAGGTTGACCTCCGGGACAGGGACCTACGAGCAGTACTTC.

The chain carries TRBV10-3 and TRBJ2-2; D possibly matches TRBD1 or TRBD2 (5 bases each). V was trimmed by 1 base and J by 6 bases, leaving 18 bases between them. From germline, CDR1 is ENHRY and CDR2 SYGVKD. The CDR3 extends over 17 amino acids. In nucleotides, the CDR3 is TGTGCCATCAGTGAGTTGAAGGCAGGGAGTGCGGCCGGGGAGCTGTTTTTT. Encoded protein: CAISELKAGSAAGELFF.

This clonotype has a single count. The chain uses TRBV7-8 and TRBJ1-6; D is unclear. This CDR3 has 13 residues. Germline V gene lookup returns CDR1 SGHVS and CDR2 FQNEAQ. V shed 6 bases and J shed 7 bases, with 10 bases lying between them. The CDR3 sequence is CASSEGRNSPLHF. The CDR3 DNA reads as TGTGCCAGCAGTGAAGGGAGGAATTCACCCCTCCACTTT.

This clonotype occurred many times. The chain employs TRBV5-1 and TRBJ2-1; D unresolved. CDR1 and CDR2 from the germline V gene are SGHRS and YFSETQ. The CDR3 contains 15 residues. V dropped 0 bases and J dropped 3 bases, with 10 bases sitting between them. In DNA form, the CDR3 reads TGCGCCAGCAGCTTGGCGGGCAATCACTACAATGAGCAGTTCTTC. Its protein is CASSLAGNHYNEQFF.

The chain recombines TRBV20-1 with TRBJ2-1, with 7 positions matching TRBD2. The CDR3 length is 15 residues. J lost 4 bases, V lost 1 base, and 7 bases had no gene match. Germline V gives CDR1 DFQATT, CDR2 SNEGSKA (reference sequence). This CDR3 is CSARGPGAGYNEQFF. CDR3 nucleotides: TGCAGTGCTAGAGGACCGGGAGCGGGGTACAATGAGCAGTTCTTC.

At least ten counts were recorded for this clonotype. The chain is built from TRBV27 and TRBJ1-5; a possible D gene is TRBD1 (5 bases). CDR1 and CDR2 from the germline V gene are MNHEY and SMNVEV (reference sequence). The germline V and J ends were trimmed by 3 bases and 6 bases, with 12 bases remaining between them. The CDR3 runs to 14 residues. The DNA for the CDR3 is TGTGCCAGCAGTTTCGGGGCAACCGGTCAGCCCCAGCATTTT. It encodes CASSFGATGQPQHF.

The CDR3 here is CASSRGREGETQYF. The CDR3 nucleotides are TGCGCCAGCTCCCGAGGGAGGGAAGGAGAGACCCAGTACTTC. The V and J genes are TRBV5-1 and TRBJ2-5; 7 positions agree with TRBD2. Germline trimming cut 7 bases from V and 4 bases from J; bases unmatched to any gene: 10. Germline V gene data show CDR1 as SGHRS and CDR2 as YFSETQ. The CDR3 covers 14 residues.

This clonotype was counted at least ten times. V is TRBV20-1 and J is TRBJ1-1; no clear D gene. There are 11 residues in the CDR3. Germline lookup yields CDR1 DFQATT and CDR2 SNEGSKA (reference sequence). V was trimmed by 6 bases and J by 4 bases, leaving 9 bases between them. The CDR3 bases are TGCAGTGCGAAGCGGTCCACTGAAGCTTTCTTT. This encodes CSAKRSTEAFF.

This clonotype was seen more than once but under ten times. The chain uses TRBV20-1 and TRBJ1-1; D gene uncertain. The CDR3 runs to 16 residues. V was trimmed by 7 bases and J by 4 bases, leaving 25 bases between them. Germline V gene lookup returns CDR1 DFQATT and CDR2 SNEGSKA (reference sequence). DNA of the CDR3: TGCAGTGTTACAGAGGATGGCAAAACGAGGCGCACTGAAGCTTTCTTT. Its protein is CSVTEDGKTRRTEAFF.

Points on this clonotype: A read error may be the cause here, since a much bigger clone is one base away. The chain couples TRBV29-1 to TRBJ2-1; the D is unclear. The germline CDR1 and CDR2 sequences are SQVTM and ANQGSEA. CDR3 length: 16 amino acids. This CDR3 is CSVNSRHLGSYDEQFF. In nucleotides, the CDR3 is TGCAGCGTTAATTCCCGCCATTTAGGCTCCTACGATGAGCAGTTCTTC.

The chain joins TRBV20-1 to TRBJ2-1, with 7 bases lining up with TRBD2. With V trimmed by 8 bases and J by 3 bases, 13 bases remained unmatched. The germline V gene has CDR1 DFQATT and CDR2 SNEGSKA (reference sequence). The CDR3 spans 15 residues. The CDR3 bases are TGCAGTCGATCTCCGGCGGGAGAGGGCTACAATGAGCAGTTCTTC. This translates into CSRSPAGEGYNEQFF.

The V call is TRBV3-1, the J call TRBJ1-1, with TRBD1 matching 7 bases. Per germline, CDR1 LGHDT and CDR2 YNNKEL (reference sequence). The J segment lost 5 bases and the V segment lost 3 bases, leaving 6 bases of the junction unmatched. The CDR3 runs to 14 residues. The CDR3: CASSQRGGLTEAFF. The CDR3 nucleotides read TGTGCCAGCAGCCAGAGAGGGGGCCTAACTGAAGCTTTCTTT.

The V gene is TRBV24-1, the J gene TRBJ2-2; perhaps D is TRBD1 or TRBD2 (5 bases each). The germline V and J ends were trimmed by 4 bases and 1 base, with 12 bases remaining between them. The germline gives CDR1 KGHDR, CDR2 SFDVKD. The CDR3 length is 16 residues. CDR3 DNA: TGTGCCACCAGTGAATCGGGACGCTGGAACACCGGGGAGCTGTTTTTT. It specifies CATSESGRWNTGELFF.

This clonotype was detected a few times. CDR3 region: CASSPPDGNEKLFF. The CDR3 nucleotides read TGTGCCAGCAGCCCTCCCGACGGCAATGAAAAACTGTTTTTT. The J gene is TRBJ1-4, the V gene TRBV12-3 or TRBV12-4, with no clear D. The CDR3 contains 14 residues. Trimming removed 6 bases from V and 5 bases from J, with 13 bases in between.

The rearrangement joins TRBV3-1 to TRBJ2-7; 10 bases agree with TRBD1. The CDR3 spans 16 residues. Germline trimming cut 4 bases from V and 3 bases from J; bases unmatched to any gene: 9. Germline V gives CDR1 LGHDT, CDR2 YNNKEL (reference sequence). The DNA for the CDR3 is TGTGCCAGCAGCCCCCTGGGAGGACAGGGGGTCTACGAGCAGTACTTC. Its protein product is CASSPLGGQGVYEQYF.

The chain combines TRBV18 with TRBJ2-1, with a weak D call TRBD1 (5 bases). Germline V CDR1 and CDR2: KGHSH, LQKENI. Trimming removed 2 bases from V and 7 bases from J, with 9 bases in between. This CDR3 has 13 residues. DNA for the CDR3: TGTGCCAGCTCACCATCGACAGTTAATGAGCAGTTCTTC. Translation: CASSPSTVNEQFF. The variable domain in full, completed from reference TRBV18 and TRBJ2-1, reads NAGVMQNPRHLVRRRGQEARLRCSPMKGHSHVYWYRQLPEEGLKFMVYLQKENIIDESGMPKERFSAEFPKEGPSILRIQQVVRGDSAAYFCASSPSTVNEQFFGPGTRLTVL.